This is a list of T cell receptor beta chains from one sample in a study of cytomegalovirus exposure and HLA in healthy donors. Sequencing was performed with immunoSEQ multiplex PCR; in TCRdb, only in-frame clones are kept and a portion is missing. The sample contains about 150,000 clones, 78% of which appear only once. The sequenced sample consisted of PBMCs. These receptor sequences come from a woman aged 45-60 years in good health and CMV-seropositive. Both conserved end residues are part of each CDR3. D genes are given only for firm matches. Some rows mark clone size as missing; the rest say once, few, many or name a class of expanded clone.

clone size: -
V gene: TRBV19
D gene: -
J gene: TRBJ1-4
CDR3 DNA: TGTGCCAGTAGTATAGATGAAGGGGGGGCTGAAAAACTGTTTTTT
CDR3 protein: CASSIDEGGAEKLFF

clone size: -
V gene: TRBV7-3
D gene: -
J gene: TRBJ2-3
CDR3 DNA: TGTGCCAGCAGCCCCCGGACTCTCGATACGCAGTATTTT
CDR3 protein: CASSPRTLDTQYF

clone size: -
V gene: TRBV7-2
D gene: -
J gene: TRBJ1-5
CDR3 DNA: TGTGCCAGCAGCTCCTTTAATCAGCCCCAGCATTTT
CDR3 protein: CASSSFNQPQHF

clone size: once
V gene: TRBV15
D gene: TRBD2
J gene: TRBJ2-7
CDR3 DNA: TGTGCCACCAGCAGAGATCTAGCGGGAGTTGGCGAGCAGTACTTC
CDR3 protein: CATSRDLAGVGEQYF

clone size: few
V gene: TRBV7-9
D gene: -
J gene: TRBJ1-5
CDR3 DNA: TGTGCCAGCAGTCTTGGCCCCGGGGGGAATCAGCCCCAGCATTTT
CDR3 protein: CASSLGPGGNQPQHF

clone size: -
V gene: TRBV4-1
D gene: -
J gene: TRBJ2-7
CDR3 DNA: TGCGCCAGCAGCCAAGCCGGGATCACCTACGAGCAGTACTTC
CDR3 protein: CASSQAGITYEQYF

clone size: -
V gene: TRBV19
D gene: -
J gene: TRBJ1-4
CDR3 DNA: TGTGCCAGTAGTATATGGGGAACAGGTTCAACTAATGAAAAACTGTTTTTT
CDR3 protein: CASSIWGTGSTNEKLFF

clone size: -
V gene: TRBV9
D gene: TRBD2
J gene: TRBJ2-3
CDR3 DNA: TGTGCCAGCAGCGACTACTTCGGGACTAGCGGAACAGATACGCAGTATTTT
CDR3 protein: CASSDYFGTSGTDTQYF

clone size: -
V gene: TRBV7-2
D gene: TRBD1
J gene: TRBJ1-2
CDR3 DNA: TGTGCCAGCAGCTTTACCGGGACAGATTATGGCTACACCTTC
CDR3 protein: CASSFTGTDYGYTF

clone size: -
V gene: TRBV7-9
D gene: -
J gene: TRBJ1-1
CDR3 DNA: TGTGCCAGCAGCTTAGAAAATGATTGGAGTGAAGCTTTCTTT
CDR3 protein: CASSLENDWSEAFF

clone size: -
V gene: TRBV7-2
D gene: -
J gene: TRBJ2-1
CDR3 DNA: TGTGCCAGCAGCTTAACCCTAGGCGGGTTCGTTGAGCAGTTCTTC
CDR3 protein: CASSLTLGGFVEQFF

clone size: few
V gene: TRBV7-9
D gene: TRBD2
J gene: TRBJ2-5
CDR3 DNA: TGTGCCAGCAGCTTGGGACTAGCGGGAGCCAACCAAGAGACCCAGTACTTC
CDR3 protein: CASSLGLAGANQETQYF

clone size: few
V gene: TRBV7-9
D gene: -
J gene: TRBJ2-2
CDR3 DNA: TGTGCCAGCAGCCGACGACAGGTCACCGGGGAGCTGTTTTTT
CDR3 protein: CASSRRQVTGELFF

clone size: -
V gene: TRBV10-3
D gene: TRBD1
J gene: TRBJ1-6
CDR3 DNA: TGTGCCATCAGTACGATACCGGGACAGGGTAATTCACCCCTCCACTTT
CDR3 protein: CAISTIPGQGNSPLHF

clone size: -
V gene: TRBV28
D gene: -
J gene: TRBJ2-2
CDR3 DNA: TGTGCCAGCAGTTCCCCCTACAGGGTGGGCGGGCTGTTTTTT
CDR3 protein: CASSSPYRVGGLFF

clone size: -
V gene: TRBV7-9
D gene: TRBD1
J gene: TRBJ1-1
CDR3 DNA: TGTGCCAGCAGCTTTGGACAGGGGGCAACTGAAGCTTTCTTT
CDR3 protein: CASSFGQGATEAFF

clone size: -
V gene: TRBV6-5
D gene: -
J gene: TRBJ2-1
CDR3 DNA: TGTGCCAGCAGTTACTCGATAGGAGGATTTGGGGTGTTCTTC
CDR3 protein: CASSYSIGGFGVFF

clone size: -
V gene: TRBV4-3
D gene: -
J gene: TRBJ1-2
CDR3 DNA: TGCGCCAGCAGCCCGTCGAGCAGCACTATGGTTAGAGGCTACACCTTC
CDR3 protein: CASSPSSSTMVRGYTF

clone size: -
V gene: TRBV14
D gene: -
J gene: TRBJ1-2
CDR3 DNA: TGTGCCAGCAGCCCGGGGGCTAACTATGGCTACACCTTC
CDR3 protein: CASSPGANYGYTF

clone size: -
V gene: TRBV9
D gene: -
J gene: TRBJ1-5
CDR3 DNA: TGTGCCAGCAGCTCAGGGGTCTATAGCAATCAGCCCCAGCATTTT
CDR3 protein: CASSSGVYSNQPQHF

clone size: once
V gene: TRBV7-3
D gene: -
J gene: TRBJ2-5
CDR3 DNA: TGTGCCAGCAGTTCTACCGCCACTCGTCAAGAGACCCAGTACTTC
CDR3 protein: CASSSTATRQETQYF

clone size: -
V gene: TRBV19
D gene: TRBD1
J gene: TRBJ1-2
CDR3 DNA: TGTGCCAGTAGTATGGGACAGAGTAGCGTCTTTAACTATGGCTACACCTTC
CDR3 protein: CASSMGQSSVFNYGYTF

clone size: once
V gene: TRBV29-1
D gene: TRBD1
J gene: TRBJ1-2
CDR3 DNA: TGCAGCGGGGGACAGGGATTTGGCTACACCTTC
CDR3 protein: CSGGQGFGYTF

clone size: -
V gene: TRBV9
D gene: TRBD1
J gene: TRBJ1-2
CDR3 DNA: TGTGCCAGCAGCGCGCCCCAGGGGGCGGGAAACTATGGCTACACCTTC
CDR3 protein: CASSAPQGAGNYGYTF

clone size: -
V gene: TRBV7-2
D gene: TRBD1
J gene: TRBJ1-3
CDR3 DNA: TGTGCCAGCAGCTTCGGACAGGGGGCTGCAGGAAACACCATATATTTT
CDR3 protein: CASSFGQGAAGNTIYF

clone size: few
V gene: TRBV29-1
D gene: -
J gene: TRBJ1-1
CDR3 DNA: TGCAGCGTTGGCGGATTGAACACTGAAGCTTTCTTT
CDR3 protein: CSVGGLNTEAFF

clone size: -
V gene: TRBV7-2
D gene: -
J gene: TRBJ2-2
CDR3 DNA: TGTGCCAGCAGCTGGGACTCGTTGAACACCGGGGAGCTGTTTTTT
CDR3 protein: CASSWDSLNTGELFF

clone size: -
V gene: TRBV21-1
D gene: -
J gene: TRBJ1-2
CDR3 DNA: TGTGCCAGCAGCAAGGGACAGGGGGCTTATGGCTACACCTTC
CDR3 protein: CASSKGQGAYGYTF

clone size: once
V gene: TRBV11-2
D gene: -
J gene: TRBJ1-3
CDR3 DNA: TGTGCCAGCAGCTCACCCTGGGGGGCTGGAAACACCATATATTTT
CDR3 protein: CASSSPWGAGNTIYF

clone size: -
V gene: TRBV4-2
D gene: TRBD2
J gene: TRBJ2-7
CDR3 DNA: TGTGCCAGCAGCCAAGATATAGCGGGAGCCGCCTACGAGCAGTACTTC
CDR3 protein: CASSQDIAGAAYEQYF

clone size: once
V gene: TRBV4-3
D gene: -
J gene: TRBJ2-3
CDR3 DNA: TGCGCCAGCAGCCTCGACGCGAGGGGGTGGGATACGCAGTATTTT
CDR3 protein: CASSLDARGWDTQYF

clone size: -
V gene: TRBV10-2
D gene: TRBD1
J gene: TRBJ1-1
CDR3 DNA: TGCGCCAGCAGTGGACCGCAGGGGGCGAGCACTGAAGCTTTCTTT
CDR3 protein: CASSGPQGASTEAFF

clone size: -
V gene: TRBV28
D gene: -
J gene: TRBJ1-6
CDR3 DNA: TGTGCCAGTGTAGACTTTAGCTCCTATAATTCACCCCTCCACTTT
CDR3 protein: CASVDFSSYNSPLHF

clone size: -
V gene: TRBV6-1
D gene: -
J gene: TRBJ1-2
CDR3 DNA: TGTGCCAGCAGTGAAGCGCTAAGAGCCCGAAACTATGGCTACACCTTC
CDR3 protein: CASSEALRARNYGYTF

clone size: few
V gene: TRBV4-3
D gene: -
J gene: TRBJ1-1
CDR3 DNA: TGCGCCAGCAGCCAAGAGTACGCAGGAAACACTGAAGCTTTCTTT
CDR3 protein: CASSQEYAGNTEAFF

clone size: -
V gene: TRBV14
D gene: -
J gene: TRBJ1-1
CDR3 DNA: TGTGCCAGCAGCCAAGAATGGGGGCGCGGAGAAGCTTTCTTT
CDR3 protein: CASSQEWGRGEAFF

clone size: -
V gene: TRBV7-2
D gene: TRBD2
J gene: TRBJ2-7
CDR3 DNA: TGTGCCAGCAGCTTAGGCGGGGGGGGGTACGGTTACGAGCAGTACTTC
CDR3 protein: CASSLGGGGYGYEQYF

clone size: -
V gene: TRBV5-5
D gene: TRBD1
J gene: TRBJ2-1
CDR3 DNA: TGTGCCAGCAGATCCTGGACAGGGGCGTCCTACAATGAGCAGTTCTTC
CDR3 protein: CASRSWTGASYNEQFF

clone size: -
V gene: TRBV7-2
D gene: -
J gene: TRBJ2-1
CDR3 DNA: TGTGCCAGCAGCCTAATCAATGAGCAGTTCTTC
CDR3 protein: CASSLINEQFF

clone size: -
V gene: TRBV5-1
D gene: TRBD2
J gene: TRBJ2-7
CDR3 DNA: TGCGCCAGCAGCTTGGGACTAGCGGGTTCCACGTTTGGGTACGAGCAGTACTTC
CDR3 protein: CASSLGLAGSTFGYEQYF

clone size: -
V gene: TRBV7-2
D gene: TRBD1
J gene: TRBJ1-2
CDR3 DNA: TGTGCCAGCAGCTTAGCGCTGGGACAGATTGGGGATGGCTACACCTTC
CDR3 protein: CASSLALGQIGDGYTF

clone size: -
V gene: TRBV7-3
D gene: TRBD2
J gene: TRBJ2-3
CDR3 DNA: TGTGCCAGCAGTTCGGGACTAGCGGGAGGGCCGCGAGCAGATACGCAGTATTTT
CDR3 protein: CASSSGLAGGPRADTQYF

clone size: -
V gene: TRBV30
D gene: -
J gene: TRBJ2-2
CDR3 DNA: TGTGCCTGGAGTACAGGGCGCGGGGAGCTGTTTTTT
CDR3 protein: CAWSTGRGELFF

clone size: -
V gene: TRBV7-6
D gene: -
J gene: TRBJ1-1
CDR3 DNA: TGTGCCAGCAGTTTACAGGTGAACACTGAAGCTTTCTTT
CDR3 protein: CASSLQVNTEAFF

clone size: -
V gene: TRBV28
D gene: TRBD1
J gene: TRBJ2-2
CDR3 DNA: TGTGCCAGCAGTTTAAAAGAGGGACAGGGCACCGGGGAGCTGTTTTTT
CDR3 protein: CASSLKEGQGTGELFF

clone size: -
V gene: TRBV2
D gene: -
J gene: TRBJ2-3
CDR3 DNA: TGTGCCAGCAGTCCTCGGACTAGCACAGATACGCAGTATTTT
CDR3 protein: CASSPRTSTDTQYF

clone size: many
V gene: TRBV6-6
D gene: -
J gene: TRBJ2-2
CDR3 DNA: TGTGCCAGCAGCCCTATTTGGGAGCTGTTTTTT
CDR3 protein: CASSPIWELFF

clone size: -
V gene: TRBV7-9
D gene: TRBD2
J gene: TRBJ2-3
CDR3 DNA: TGTGCCAGCAGCCCCTATGGGACTAGCGGTGGATCGAGGGCAGATACGCAGTATTTT
CDR3 protein: CASSPYGTSGGSRADTQYF

clone size: -
V gene: TRBV28
D gene: -
J gene: TRBJ1-5
CDR3 DNA: TGTGCCAGCAGTGGCCGAGGGCAGCCCCAGCATTTT
CDR3 protein: CASSGRGQPQHF